Sequencing of this T cell receptor beta chain was carried out in a study of T cells after yellow fever vaccination (dated by TCRdb to between 2019 and 2020). At the level of the whole study: The SMART-Seq v4 Ultra Low Input RNA kit was used to prepare libraries from fractions with low cell numbers. To follow T-cell clones before and after primary and booster YFV17D yellow fever vaccination, bulk TCR alpha and beta repertoires were sequenced over time. Bulk PBMC replicates and cell subsets were isolated from blood drawn at multiple timepoints before and after both primary and secondary immunization. The cohort comprised two healthy male donors, one aged 18 to 30 and one aged 30 to 40 years.

Study-wide findings and limitations: After the booster, most clones that had expanded after primary vaccination were detected again (approximately 95% of CD4 and 88% of CD8), suggesting broad maintenance of memory. Compared with the primary T-cell response, the secondary T-cell response was weaker but faster, peaking on day 5 rather than day 15. Because only two donors were included in the study, the extent to which the findings can be generalized is limited. Computational filtering was needed because FACS-sorted repertoires could contain abundant contaminating clonotypes from the bulk population. A small share of clonotypes occurred in both CD4 and CD8 compartments, likely arising from convergent recombination.

The treatment or condition label of this sample denotes: live attenuated yellow fever vaccine strain. A standard Ficoll-Paque protocol was used to isolate PBMCs from peripheral blood. Dynabeads CD4 and CD8 positive selection kits were used to isolate CD4 and CD8 T-cell fractions. TriZol was used to extract RNA from bulk PBMCs, CD4 and CD8 fractions, and dextramer-positive and dextramer-negative fractions. The reads were generated on an Illumina NovaSeq 6000. Synthesis of TCR cDNA relied on 5'RACE template switching, a step that introduced a universal primer site along with unique molecular identifiers. Priming for cDNA synthesis came from both the TCR alpha and TCR beta constant segments. Library amplification involved two PCR steps, and the second step added sample barcodes and sequencing adapters. Sequencing of libraries was performed on Illumina HiSeq 2500 (2x100 bp) or NovaSeq (2x150 bp). As for the authors' bioinformatics: Demultiplexing of reads and collapsing into UMI consensus sequences were performed with MIGEC, and V(D)J alignment was carried out with MiXCR. Vaccine-responding clonotypes were defined with edgeR using replicate PBMC samples, requiring FDR below 0.01 and a log2 fold change above 5 up to day 15. Each bulk clonotype received a CD4 or CD8 identity based on whether the sequenced CD4 or CD8 repertoire contained that clonotype at higher abundance. The raw public reads went through TCRdb reprocessing: fastp at Q25, MiXCR clone calling, in-frame beta chains kept. Every distinct CDR3 protein forms one entry, paired with its most common genes and DNA. In this record, the V and J calls reflect TCRdb's handling and not the investigators' own analysis. Within this sample are about 200,000 distinct CDR3 sequences, with 2.5% to 3.5% of them counted one time only. Together, the top ten hold around 3.2% of the sample.

This clonotype occurred a few times. Its binding antigen is unknown. Base qualities were left out, and no much larger clone turns up one base away. Cut back by 8 bases and 7 bases, the V and J ends lie 17 bases apart. Including cysteine and phenylalanine, the CDR3 has 13 amino acids. Of the read, only the CDR3 DNA is kept; its 39 bases are in frame from base 1. The germline V gene provides CDR1 SGHTA and CDR2 FQGNSA. The material was CD4+ T cells sorted from PBMCs, obtained 10 days after the yellow fever booster vaccination. The V and J segments used are TRBV7-2 and TRBJ1-1; no D gene call is confident. The clonotype originates from a man aged 18 to 30 who received the YFV17D yellow fever vaccine. The nucleotides read TGTGCCAGCCGCCCTGACGCGCAAGGTGAAGCTTTCTTT. This yields the protein CASRPDAQGEAFF. With the rest looked up from the reference TRBV7-2 and TRBJ1-1 genes rather than sequenced, the full variable domain is GAGVSQSPSNKVTEKGKDVELRCDPISGHTALYWYRQSLGQGLEFLIYFQGNSAPDKSGLPSDRFSAERTGGSVSTLTIQRTQQEDSAVYLCASRPDAQGEAFFGQGTRLTVV.